A selection of T cell receptor beta chains follows, all from one sample in a study of patients and donors after allogeneic stem cell transplantation. MiXCR was run by TCRdb on the RT-PCR reads, yielding one entry per CDR3 protein. This table has about 160,000 distinct CDR3 sequences, about a third appearing once. Input material: blood, either unsorted or a sorted T cell fraction (not recorded which). The receptors here all came from a human donor who was either an allogeneic HSCT recipient or a stem cell or donor lymphocyte infusion donor (not recorded which). It is not recorded whose cells these are; they may come from a transplant donor. CDR3s include the opening cysteine and the closing phenylalanine or tryptophan. Fields, in order: J gene, clone size, V gene, D gene, CDR3 protein, CDR3 DNA. D genes are given only for firm matches. Clone size appears in some rows only: once, few, many, or a class for an expanded clone.

j_gene: TRBJ2-3
abundance: few
v_gene: TRBV5-5
d_gene: -
CDR3aa: CASSSRLYTDTQYF
CDR3nt: TGTGCCAGCAGCTCTCGGTTATACACAGATACGCAGTATTTT

j_gene: TRBJ1-6
abundance: -
v_gene: TRBV5-1
d_gene: -
CDR3aa: CARQHSSYNSPLHF
CDR3nt: TGCGCCAGACAACACAGCTCCTATAATTCACCCCTCCACTTT

j_gene: TRBJ2-2
abundance: -
v_gene: TRBV12-3/TRBV12-4
d_gene: -
CDR3aa: CASSEGWAGELFF
CDR3nt: TGTGCCAGCAGTGAGGGGTGGGCCGGGGAGCTGTTTTTT

j_gene: TRBJ1-6
abundance: -
v_gene: TRBV12-3/TRBV12-4
d_gene: -
CDR3aa: CASSLGPAPLHF
CDR3nt: TGTGCCAGCAGTTTAGGGCCCGCGCCCCTCCACTTT

j_gene: TRBJ2-5
abundance: few
v_gene: TRBV28
d_gene: TRBD1
CDR3aa: CASSPGQAGETQYF
CDR3nt: TGTGCCAGCAGCCCTGGACAGGCTGGGGAGACCCAGTACTTC

j_gene: TRBJ1-4
abundance: -
v_gene: TRBV12-3/TRBV12-4
d_gene: TRBD1
CDR3aa: CASSFPGTGTEKLFF
CDR3nt: TGTGCCAGCAGTTTTCCCGGGACAGGGACCGAAAAACTGTTTTTT

j_gene: TRBJ2-4
abundance: -
v_gene: TRBV4-1
d_gene: TRBD1
CDR3aa: CASSRQGANIQYF
CDR3nt: TGCGCCAGCAGTCGACAGGGGGCGAACATTCAGTACTTC

j_gene: TRBJ1-1
abundance: -
v_gene: TRBV15
d_gene: -
CDR3aa: CATSRTSNTEAFF
CDR3nt: TGTGCCACCAGCAGGACCTCGAACACTGAAGCTTTCTTT

j_gene: TRBJ1-5
abundance: -
v_gene: TRBV29-1
d_gene: -
CDR3aa: CSTWDTGQPQHF
CDR3nt: TGCAGCACTTGGGACACGGGTCAGCCCCAGCATTTT

j_gene: TRBJ1-2
abundance: few
v_gene: TRBV28
d_gene: TRBD1
CDR3aa: CASSESGGWGYTF
CDR3nt: TGTGCCAGCAGTGAATCAGGGGGATGGGGCTACACCTTC

j_gene: TRBJ2-1
abundance: once
v_gene: TRBV7-3
d_gene: TRBD1
CDR3aa: CASSPQGQLLYNEQFF
CDR3nt: TGTGCCAGCAGCCCACAGGGACAGCTTCTTTACAATGAGCAGTTCTTC